This T cell receptor beta chain is from a study of T-cell reconstitution after alpha-beta-depleted transplantation in children. Points from the study as a whole: After transplant, at about two months, alpha-beta T cells were reportedly derived from several hundred expanded graft clones. Surviving recipient T cells and thymic progenitors underlay high day-60 TCRbeta diversity in some patients. Diversity and T-cell counts at one year after transplant derived mostly from new T cells.

The CDR3 has 13 residues. V was cut by 4 bases and J by 3 bases, with 11 bases left in between. Germline values: CDR1 SGHRS, CDR2 YFSETQ. TCRbeta library preparation incorporated unique molecular identifiers. TCRdb ran MiXCR on the PCR reads and lists one entry per CDR3 protein. The sample has 440,000 or so distinct CDR3 sequences, 43% seen once; the top ten hold around 29%. As for this clonotype: Antigen specificity is unknown.

The genes are TRBV5-1 and TRBJ2-7; no reliable D call. This TCR was recovered from a girl aged 2-15 years with aplastic anemia, due to receive a stem cell transplant. The source was PBMCs, collected before TCRalphabeta/CD19-depleted stem cell transplant. DNA of the CDR3: TGCGCCAGCAGCCTGGCCCCTGACTACGAGCAGTACTTC. As protein: CASSLAPDYEQYF.